These 17 T cell receptor beta chains were all obtained from the same sample, sequenced in a study of early T cells in non-severe SARS-CoV-2 infection. TCRdb used MiXCR to reprocess the 5' RACE reads, holding one entry per CDR3 protein. The sample has around 80,000 distinct CDR3 sequences, about 10% seen once. The starting material was whole blood, obtained at baseline. The source of these receptors is an adult who was a healthcare worker with PCR-confirmed SARS-CoV-2 infection or an uninfected control (not recorded which).

This sequence joins TRBV5-1 and TRBJ1-6, with 8 bases identical to TRBD1. Germline V gene sequence: CDR1 SGHRS, CDR2 YFSETQ. The CDR3 consists of 15 residues. The trim removed 6 bases at V and 7 bases at J, leaving 9 bases unmatched. CDR3 DNA sequence: TGCGCCAGCACCCAGGGACAGGACTTCAATTCACCCCTCCACTTT. Its translation: CASTQGQDFNSPLHF.

In this sample, this clonotype turned up a few times. The chain has TRBV7-9 and TRBJ2-1; 9 bases are shared with TRBD2. Germline V CDR1 and CDR2: SEHNR, FQNEAQ (reference sequence). V was pared by 5 bases and J by 7 bases, with 9 bases of the junction left unmatched. This CDR3 region has 15 residues. The CDR3 loop reads CASSPIAGVLNEQFF. The DNA for the CDR3 is TGTGCCAGCAGCCCAATAGCGGGAGTGTTGAATGAGCAGTTCTTC.

The CDR3 spells CASSLETIYEQYF. In nucleotides, the CDR3 is TGCGCCAGCAGCTTGGAGACAATCTACGAGCAGTACTTC. The chain joins TRBV5-1 to TRBJ2-7; D is unclear. Germline loops: CDR1 SGHRS, CDR2 YFSETQ. CDR3 length: 13 amino acids. V lost 0 bases to trimming and J lost 3 bases, with 7 bases between them.

The chain recombines TRBV11-2 with TRBJ1-6; TRBD1 might be the D (5 bases). CDR1 is SGHAT and CDR2 is FQNNGV in the germline V gene. CDR3 size: 14 residues. Trimming stripped 5 bases from V and 10 bases from J, with 15 bases between. The CDR3 is CASSHGTDRSPLHF. In nucleotides, the CDR3 is TGTGCCAGCAGCCATGGGACGGATCGATCACCCCTCCACTTT.

V and J are TRBV14 and TRBJ1-1, with D hard to call. CDR3 length: 14 residues. V was cut by 0 bases and J by 8 bases, with 13 bases left in between. Per the germline V gene, CDR1 is SGHDN and CDR2 is FVKESK. The CDR3 bases are TGTGCCAGCAGCCAAGATGAGGCGCGCCACGAAGCTTTCTTT. It is translated as CASSQDEARHEAFF.

This clonotype was observed a handful of times. The chain links TRBV5-1 to TRBJ2-6; D is ambiguous. Germline CDR1 SGHRS, CDR2 YFSETQ. Trimming stripped 4 bases from V and 0 bases from J, with 8 bases between. CDR3 length: 15 residues. This CDR3 is CASSPRASGANVLTF. CDR3 nucleotide sequence: TGCGCCAGCAGCCCTAGGGCCTCTGGGGCCAACGTCCTGACTTTC.

This clonotype was detected a few times. The chain carries TRBV11-2 and TRBJ2-3; D gene unclear. With 0 bases removed from V and 3 bases from J, the gap between germline ends came to 4 bases. The germline gives CDR1 SGHAT, CDR2 FQNNGV. The CDR3 covers 13 residues. The CDR3 sequence is CASSLDRTDTQYF. CDR3 nucleotides: TGTGCCAGCAGCTTAGACAGGACAGATACGCAGTATTTT.

The chain joins TRBV2 to TRBJ2-7; 7 nucleotides line up with TRBD2. The CDR3 consists of 15 residues. The J segment lost 2 bases and the V segment lost 2 bases, leaving 6 bases of the junction unmatched. Germline V gene lookup returns CDR1 SNHLY and CDR2 FYNNEI. The CDR3 is CASSEYASGPYEQYF. The CDR3, as DNA: TGTGCCAGCAGTGAATACGCTAGCGGTCCCTACGAGCAGTACTTC.

This clonotype was counted ten times or more. This rearrangement joins TRBV20-1 to TRBJ2-2, with TRBD2 identical over 11 bases. The CDR3 has 16 residues. Germline loops: CDR1 DFQATT, CDR2 SNEGSKA (reference sequence). Trimming took 5 bases from V and 6 from J; bases not matched to a gene: 11. The DNA of the CDR3 is TGCAGTGCTTCCGGACTAGCGGGTCCGCCGGCCGGGGAGCTGTTTTTT. The encoded protein is CSASGLAGPPAGELFF.

This clonotype was detected only a few times. V and J are TRBV5-6 and TRBJ2-5; 9 bases match TRBD2. The CDR3 has 15 amino acids. CDR1 is SGHDT, CDR2 YYEEEE, per germline. V dropped 1 base and J dropped 5; count of bases not matched to a gene: 6. CDR3 DNA: TGTGCCAGCAGCTTGTTTAGCGGGAGCGGTGAGACCCAGTACTTC. It encodes CASSLFSGSGETQYF.

This clonotype was found once. V gene TRBV27 combines with J gene TRBJ2-1; TRBD1 might be the D (5 bases). V was cut by 7 bases and J by 7 bases, with 11 bases left in between. CDR1 is MNHEY and CDR2 is SMNVEV in the germline V gene (reference sequence). The CDR3 runs 12 residues. The CDR3 region is CASMTAHNEQFF. The CDR3 DNA reads TGTGCCAGCATGACAGCTCATAATGAGCAGTTCTTC.

This clonotype appeared a few times. The V gene is TRBV30, the J gene TRBJ2-7; D is undetermined. This CDR3 is built from 14 residues. Trimming removed 4 bases from V and 3 bases from J, with 16 bases in between. The germline gives CDR1 GTSNPN, CDR2 SVGIG (reference sequence). CDR3 sequence: CAWNLGKYYYEQYF. The CDR3, as DNA: TGTGCCTGGAATCTAGGGAAGTACTACTACGAGCAGTACTTC.

This clonotype was detected many times. V is TRBV5-1 and J is TRBJ2-7; D call uncertain. V lost 7 bases, J lost 0 bases, and 11 bases lay in between. Germline CDR1 and CDR2: SGHRS and YFSETQ. This CDR3 contains 13 residues. CDR3 DNA sequence: TGCGCCAGCGGCCTGTCCAGCTCCTACGAGCAGTACTTC. It yields the protein CASGLSSSYEQYF.

The chain couples TRBV20-1 to TRBJ2-1, with 7 bases fitting TRBD2. The CDR3 sequence is 15 residues long. V gave up 0 bases and J gave up 3 bases; unmatched junction bases: 5. Per germline, CDR1 DFQATT and CDR2 SNEGSKA (reference sequence). CDR3 residues: CSARDLAGVYNEQFF. The CDR3 coding sequence is TGCAGTGCTAGAGATCTGGCGGGAGTCTACAATGAGCAGTTCTTC.

This clonotype was seen a few times. V and J are TRBV6-6 and TRBJ1-1, with a possible D match to TRBD1 (6 bases). CDR1 MNHNY and CDR2 SVGAGI come from the germline V gene (reference sequence). CDR3 length: 15 residues. V was pared by 0 bases and J by 0 bases, with 8 bases between. The CDR3 DNA is TGTGCCAGCAGTTACTCCCGGACAGTGAACACTGAAGCTTTCTTT. Amino acid sequence: CASSYSRTVNTEAFF.

The chain recombines TRBV6-5 with TRBJ2-1; 11 bases agree with TRBD2. CDR1 is MNHEY, CDR2 SVGAGI, per germline. Losses at the gene ends were 5 bases for V and 8 bases for J; bases not matched to a gene: 11. There are 16 residues in the CDR3. The CDR3 nucleotides are TGTGCCAGCAGTAGTCTAGCGGGAGGTGAAGATGATGAGCAGTTCTTC. As protein: CASSSLAGGEDDEQFF.

V is TRBV4-1 and J is TRBJ2-7; 8 positions agree with TRBD2. Losses at the gene ends were 3 bases for V and 4 bases for J; bases not matched to a gene: 23. Germline V gene lookup returns CDR1 MGHRA and CDR2 YSYEKL. The CDR3 length is 20 residues. The CDR3 loop is CASSHRQGLRWRSGKYEQYF. CDR3 sequence (DNA): TGCGCCAGCAGCCATCGGCAGGGACTTCGTTGGCGTAGCGGGAAATACGAGCAGTACTTC.